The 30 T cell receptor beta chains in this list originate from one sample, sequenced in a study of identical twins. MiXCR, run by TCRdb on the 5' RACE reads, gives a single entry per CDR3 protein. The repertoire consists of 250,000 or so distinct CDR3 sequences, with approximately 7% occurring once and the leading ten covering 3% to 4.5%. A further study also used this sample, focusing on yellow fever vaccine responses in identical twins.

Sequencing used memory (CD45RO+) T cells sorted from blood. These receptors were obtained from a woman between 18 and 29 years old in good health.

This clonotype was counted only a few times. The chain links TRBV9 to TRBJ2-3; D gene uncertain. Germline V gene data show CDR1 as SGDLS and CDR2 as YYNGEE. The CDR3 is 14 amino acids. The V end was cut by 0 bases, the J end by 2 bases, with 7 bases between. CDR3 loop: CASSVDSVTDTQYF. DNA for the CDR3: TGTGCCAGCAGCGTAGATTCAGTCACAGATACGCAGTATTTT.

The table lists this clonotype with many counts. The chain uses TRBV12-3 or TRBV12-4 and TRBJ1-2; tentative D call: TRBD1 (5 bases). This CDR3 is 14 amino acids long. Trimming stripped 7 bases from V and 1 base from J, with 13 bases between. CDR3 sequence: CASTKGTFNYGYTF. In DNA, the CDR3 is TGTGCCAGCACCAAAGGGACCTTTAACTATGGCTACACCTTC.

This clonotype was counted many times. The CDR3 protein is CASSFQGPTGELFF. CDR3 nucleotides: TGTGCCAGCAGTTTTCAGGGTCCCACCGGGGAGCTGTTTTTT. This chain connects TRBV12-3 or TRBV12-4 to TRBJ2-2, with D tentatively TRBD1 (5 bases). V was clipped by 3 bases and J by 4 bases, with 9 bases between them. The CDR3 sequence is 14 residues long.

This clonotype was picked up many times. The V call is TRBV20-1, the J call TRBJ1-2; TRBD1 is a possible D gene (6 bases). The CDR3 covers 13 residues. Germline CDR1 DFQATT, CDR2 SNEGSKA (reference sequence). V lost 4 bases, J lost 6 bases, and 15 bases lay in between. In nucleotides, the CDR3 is TGCAGTGCTAAACCCGGGAGGGGGGATGGCTACACCTTC. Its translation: CSAKPGRGDGYTF.

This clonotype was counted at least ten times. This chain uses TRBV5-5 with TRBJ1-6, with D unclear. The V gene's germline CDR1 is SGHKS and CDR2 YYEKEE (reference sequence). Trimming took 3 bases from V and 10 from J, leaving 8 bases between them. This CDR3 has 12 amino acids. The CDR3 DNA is TGTGCCAGCAGCTCGGCGGGGTCACCCCTCCACTTT. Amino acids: CASSSAGSPLHF.

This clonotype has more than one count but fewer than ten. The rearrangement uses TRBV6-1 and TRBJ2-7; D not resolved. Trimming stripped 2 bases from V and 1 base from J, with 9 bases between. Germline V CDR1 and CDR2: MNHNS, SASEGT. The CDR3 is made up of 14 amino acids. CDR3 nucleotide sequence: TGTGCCAGCAGTGAAAATAGCCCGTCCTACGAGCAGTACGTC. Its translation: CASSENSPSYEQYV.

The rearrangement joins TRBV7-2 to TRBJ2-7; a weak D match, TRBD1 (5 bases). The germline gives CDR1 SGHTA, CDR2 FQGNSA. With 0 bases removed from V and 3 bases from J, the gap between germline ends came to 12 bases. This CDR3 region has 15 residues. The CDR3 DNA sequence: TGTGCCAGCAGCTTAGCACTAAGGGGAAGCTACGAGCAGTACTTC. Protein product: CASSLALRGSYEQYF.

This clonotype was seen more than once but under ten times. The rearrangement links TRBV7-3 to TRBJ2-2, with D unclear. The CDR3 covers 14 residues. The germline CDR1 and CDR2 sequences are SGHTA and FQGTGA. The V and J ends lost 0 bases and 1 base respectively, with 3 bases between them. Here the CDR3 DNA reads TGTGCCAGCAGCTTAACGCGGAACACCGGGGAGCTGTTTTTT. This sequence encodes CASSLTRNTGELFF.

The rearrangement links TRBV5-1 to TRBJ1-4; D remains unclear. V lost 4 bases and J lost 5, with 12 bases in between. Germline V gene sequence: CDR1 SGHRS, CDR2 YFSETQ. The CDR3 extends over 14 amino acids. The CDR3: CASSPLVGNEKLFF. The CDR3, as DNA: TGCGCCAGCAGCCCATTGGTGGGGAATGAAAAACTGTTTTTT.

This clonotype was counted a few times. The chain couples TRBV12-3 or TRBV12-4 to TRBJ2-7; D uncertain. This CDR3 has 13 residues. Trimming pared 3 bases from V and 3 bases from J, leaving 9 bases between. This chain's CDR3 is CASSFGPRYEQYV. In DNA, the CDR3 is TGTGCCAGCAGTTTTGGCCCACGCTACGAGCAGTACGTC.

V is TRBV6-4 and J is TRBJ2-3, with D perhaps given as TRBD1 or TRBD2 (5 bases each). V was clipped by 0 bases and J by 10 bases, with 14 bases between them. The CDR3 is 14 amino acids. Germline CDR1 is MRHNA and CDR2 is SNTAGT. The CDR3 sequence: CASSDSLSLGPQYF. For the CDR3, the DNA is TGTGCCAGCAGTGACTCACTCTCTCTGGGACCGCAGTATTTT.

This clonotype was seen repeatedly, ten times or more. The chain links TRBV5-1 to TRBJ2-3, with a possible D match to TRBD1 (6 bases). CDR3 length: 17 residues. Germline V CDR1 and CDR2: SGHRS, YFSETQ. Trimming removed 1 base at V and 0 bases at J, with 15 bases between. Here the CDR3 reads CASSLWATGTSTDTQYF. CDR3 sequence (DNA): TGCGCCAGCAGCTTGTGGGCGACAGGTACTAGCACAGATACGCAGTATTTT.

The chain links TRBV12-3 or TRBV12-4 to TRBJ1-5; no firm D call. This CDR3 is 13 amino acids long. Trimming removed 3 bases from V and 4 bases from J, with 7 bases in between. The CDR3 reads CASSFSQNQPQHF. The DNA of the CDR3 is TGTGCCAGCAGTTTCTCTCAGAATCAGCCCCAGCATTTT.

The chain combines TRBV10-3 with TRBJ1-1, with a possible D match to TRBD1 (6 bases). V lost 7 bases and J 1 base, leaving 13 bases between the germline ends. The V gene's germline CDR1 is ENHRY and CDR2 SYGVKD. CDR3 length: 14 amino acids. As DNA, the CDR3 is TGTGCCATCAAGACAGGATTAGGGAACACTGAAGCTTTCTTT. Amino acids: CAIKTGLGNTEAFF.

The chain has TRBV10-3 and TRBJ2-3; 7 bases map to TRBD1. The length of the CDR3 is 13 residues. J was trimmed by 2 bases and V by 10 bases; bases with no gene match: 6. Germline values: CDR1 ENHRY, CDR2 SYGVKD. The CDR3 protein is CATLGQLTDTQYF. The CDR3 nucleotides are TGTGCCACCCTGGGACAGCTCACAGATACGCAGTATTTT.

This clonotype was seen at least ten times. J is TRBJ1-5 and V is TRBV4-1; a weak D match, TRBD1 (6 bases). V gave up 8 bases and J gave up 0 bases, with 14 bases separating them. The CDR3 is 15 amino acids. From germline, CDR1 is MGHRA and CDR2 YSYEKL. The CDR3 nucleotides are TGCGCCAGCTCCGTCCGGGACATTAGCAATCAGCCCCAGCATTTT. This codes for CASSVRDISNQPQHF.

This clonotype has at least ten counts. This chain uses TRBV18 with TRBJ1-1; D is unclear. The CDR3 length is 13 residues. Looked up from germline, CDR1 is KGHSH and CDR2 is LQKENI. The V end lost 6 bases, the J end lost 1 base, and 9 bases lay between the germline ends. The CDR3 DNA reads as TGTGCCAGCTCTCACGGGTCGAACACTGAAGCTTTCTTT. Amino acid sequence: CASSHGSNTEAFF.

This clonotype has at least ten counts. The CDR3 DNA sequence: TGCGCCAGCAGCTTAACCACTCTGGCCACCGGGGAGCTGTTTTTT. Its translation: CASSLTTLATGELFF. The J gene is TRBJ2-2, the V gene TRBV5-1; no firm D call. Trimming removed 2 bases from V and 4 bases from J, with 12 bases in between. The CDR3 contains 15 residues. Germline V lookup: CDR1 SGHRS, CDR2 YFSETQ.

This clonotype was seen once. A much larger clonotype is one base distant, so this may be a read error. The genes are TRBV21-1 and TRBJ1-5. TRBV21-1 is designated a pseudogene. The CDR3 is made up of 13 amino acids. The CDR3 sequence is CASSKGLNQPQHF. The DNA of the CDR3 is TGTGCCAGCAGCAAAGGACTCAATCAGCCCCAGCATTTT.

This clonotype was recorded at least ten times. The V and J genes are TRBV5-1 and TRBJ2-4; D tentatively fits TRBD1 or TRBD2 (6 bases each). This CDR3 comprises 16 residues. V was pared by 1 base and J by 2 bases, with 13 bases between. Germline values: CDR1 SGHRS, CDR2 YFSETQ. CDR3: CASSLRGAESKNIQYF. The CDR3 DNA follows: TGCGCCAGCAGCTTGAGGGGGGCCGAGTCCAAAAACATTCAGTACTTC.

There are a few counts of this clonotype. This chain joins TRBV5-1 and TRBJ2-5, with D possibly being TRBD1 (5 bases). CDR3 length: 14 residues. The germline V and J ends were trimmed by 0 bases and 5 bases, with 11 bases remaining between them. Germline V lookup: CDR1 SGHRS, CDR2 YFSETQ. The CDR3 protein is CASSLGQLLETQYF. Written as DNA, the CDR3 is TGCGCCAGCAGCTTGGGACAGTTATTGGAGACCCAGTACTTC. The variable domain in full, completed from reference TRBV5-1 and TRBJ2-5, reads KAGVTQTPRYLIKTRGQQVTLSCSPISGHRSVSWYQQTPGQGLQFLFEYFSETQRNKGNFPGRFSGRQFSNSRSEMNVSTLELGDSALYLCASSLGQLLETQYFGPGTRLLVL.

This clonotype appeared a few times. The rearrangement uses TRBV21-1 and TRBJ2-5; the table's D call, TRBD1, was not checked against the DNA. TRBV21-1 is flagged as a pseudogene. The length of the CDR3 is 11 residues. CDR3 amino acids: CARTGKETQYF. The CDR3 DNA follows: TGTGCCAGAACAGGGAAAGAGACCCAGTACTTC.

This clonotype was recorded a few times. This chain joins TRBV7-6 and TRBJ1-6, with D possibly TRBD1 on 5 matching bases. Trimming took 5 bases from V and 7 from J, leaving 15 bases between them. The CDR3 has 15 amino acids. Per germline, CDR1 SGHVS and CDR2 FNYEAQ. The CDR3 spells CASSNQGQENSPLHF. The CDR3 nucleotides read TGTGCCAGCAGCAACCAGGGTCAGGAGAATTCACCCCTCCACTTT.

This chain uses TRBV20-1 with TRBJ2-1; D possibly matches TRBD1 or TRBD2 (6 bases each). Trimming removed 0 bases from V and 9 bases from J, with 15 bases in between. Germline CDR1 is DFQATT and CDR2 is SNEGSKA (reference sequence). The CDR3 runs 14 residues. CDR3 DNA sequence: TGCAGTGCTAGAGATCAATCCGGGGGCACTGAGCAGTTCTTC. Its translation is CSARDQSGGTEQFF.

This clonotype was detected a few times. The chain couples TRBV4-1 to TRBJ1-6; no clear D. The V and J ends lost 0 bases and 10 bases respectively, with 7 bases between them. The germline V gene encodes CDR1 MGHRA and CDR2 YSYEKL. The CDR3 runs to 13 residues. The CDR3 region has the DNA TGCGCCAGCAGCCAAGAACGAGGCTCACCCCTCCACTTT. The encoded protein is CASSQERGSPLHF.

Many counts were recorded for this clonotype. The CDR3 region has the DNA TGCGCCAGCAGCTTAAGGGACAGCGCTAACTATGGCTACACCTTC. Protein sequence: CASSLRDSANYGYTF. The gene calls are TRBV5-1 and TRBJ1-2; 7 bases match TRBD1. Germline V CDR1 and CDR2: SGHRS, YFSETQ. This CDR3 has 15 residues. J gave up 0 bases and V 2 bases, and 4 bases lay outside the gene matches.

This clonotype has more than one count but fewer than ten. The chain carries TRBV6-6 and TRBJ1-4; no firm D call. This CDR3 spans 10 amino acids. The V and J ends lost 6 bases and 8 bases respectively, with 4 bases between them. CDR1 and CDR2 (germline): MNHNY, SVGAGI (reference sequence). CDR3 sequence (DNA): TGTGCCAGCAGCGGGGAAAAACTGTTTTTT. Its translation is CASSGEKLFF.

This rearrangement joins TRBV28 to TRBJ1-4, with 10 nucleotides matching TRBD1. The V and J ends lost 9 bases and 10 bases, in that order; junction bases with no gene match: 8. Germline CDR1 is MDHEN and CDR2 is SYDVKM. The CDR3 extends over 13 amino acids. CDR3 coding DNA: TGTGCCAGTATCCGGGACAGGGGAGGAAAACTGTTTTTT. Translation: CASIRDRGGKLFF.

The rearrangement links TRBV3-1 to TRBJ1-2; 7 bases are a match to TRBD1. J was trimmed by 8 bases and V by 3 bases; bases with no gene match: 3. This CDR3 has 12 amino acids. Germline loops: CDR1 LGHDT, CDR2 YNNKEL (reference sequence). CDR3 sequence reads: CASSHLQGGYTF. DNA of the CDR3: TGTGCCAGCAGCCACCTACAGGGGGGCTACACCTTC.

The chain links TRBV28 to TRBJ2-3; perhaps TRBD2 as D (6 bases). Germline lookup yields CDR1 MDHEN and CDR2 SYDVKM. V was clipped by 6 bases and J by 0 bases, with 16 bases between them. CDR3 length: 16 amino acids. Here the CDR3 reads CASSETRGSSTDTQYF. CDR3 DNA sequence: TGTGCCAGCAGCGAAACTCGGGGGAGTAGCACAGATACGCAGTATTTT.